This passage covers 27 T cell receptor beta chains from one sample sequenced in a study of T-cell reconstitution after alpha-beta-depleted transplantation in children. A TCRbeta library incorporating unique molecular identifiers was prepared. MiXCR was run by TCRdb on the PCR reads, yielding one entry per CDR3 protein. The sample yields 640,000 or so distinct CDR3 sequences, 16% seen once. Sequenced material: PBMCs from the stem cell graft donor, taken from the stem cell graft. The source of these receptors is a human donor who donated a stem cell graft to a child with acute myeloid leukemia.

This clonotype was found many times. The genes are TRBV20-1 and TRBJ2-7; D may be TRBD1 (6 bases). This CDR3 is 14 amino acids long. V dropped 3 bases and J dropped 3 bases, with 15 bases sitting between them. In germline, CDR1 is DFQATT, CDR2 SNEGSKA (reference sequence). The CDR3, as DNA: TGCAGTGCTAGGGGGGATAGGGGGTACTACGAGCAGTACTTC. Its translation: CSARGDRGYYEQYF.

This clonotype has more than one count but fewer than ten. The chain employs TRBV7-8 and TRBJ2-7; 8 nucleotides match TRBD2. J was trimmed by 3 bases and V by 3 bases; bases with no gene match: 7. The CDR3 contains 15 residues. From germline, CDR1 is SGHVS and CDR2 FQNEAQ. CDR3 protein: CASSFLGSGDYEQYF. In nucleotides, the CDR3 is TGTGCCAGCAGCTTCTTGGGTAGCGGGGACTACGAGCAGTACTTC.

This clonotype was recorded at least ten times. The chain carries TRBV10-2 and TRBJ2-1; no clear D gene. From germline, CDR1 is WSHSY and CDR2 SAAADI. V lost 4 bases and J 9 bases, leaving 4 bases between the germline ends. The CDR3 contains 10 residues. The CDR3 loop is CASSGGEQFF. The CDR3 bases are TGCGCCAGCAGTGGCGGTGAGCAGTTCTTC.

The chain has TRBV7-9 and TRBJ1-5, with D maybe TRBD1 (6 bases). V lost 1 base and J 5 bases, leaving 12 bases between the germline ends. CDR1 is SEHNR, CDR2 FQNEAQ, per germline (reference sequence). The length of the CDR3 is 15 residues. CDR3 in DNA: TGTGCCAGCAGCTTAGAGGGGGGCTCTCATCAGCCCCAGCATTTT. Protein sequence: CASSLEGGSHQPQHF.

This clonotype was seen repeatedly, ten times or more. The chain employs TRBV20-1 and TRBJ1-2, with D perhaps matching TRBD1 (6 bases). Germline CDR1 is DFQATT and CDR2 is SNEGSKA (reference sequence). This CDR3 has 12 residues. The V and J ends lost 2 bases and 6 bases respectively, with 10 bases between them. CDR3 region: CSARTGSNGYTF. Here the CDR3 DNA reads TGCAGTGCTAGAACAGGGTCAAATGGCTACACCTTC.

Ten or more counts support this clonotype. CDR3 DNA: TGCGCCAGCAGCGTGCAGGGGGACAGTGGCTACACCTTC. Translated, it gives CASSVQGDSGYTF. The chain carries TRBV5-1 and TRBJ1-2; TRBD1 agrees at 7 bases. The CDR3 has 13 residues. After removal of 4 bases from V and 7 bases from J, the junction contained 7 bases not matched to a gene. Germline-derived CDR1 and CDR2 are SGHRS and YFSETQ. Drawing the rest from reference TRBV5-1 and TRBJ1-2, the complete variable domain is KAGVTQTPRYLIKTRGQQVTLSCSPISGHRSVSWYQQTPGQGLQFLFEYFSETQRNKGNFPGRFSGRQFSNSRSEMNVSTLELGDSALYLCASSVQGDSGYTFGSGTRLTVV.

A few counts support this clonotype. The gene calls are TRBV29-1 and TRBJ2-1, with 9 bases lining up with TRBD2. CDR1 is SQVTM, CDR2 ANQGSEA, per germline. Germline trimming cut 7 bases from V and 9 bases from J; bases unmatched to any gene: 19. This CDR3 has 16 amino acids. The DNA of the CDR3 is TGCAGCGCCCCCGCGCTATCAGCGGGGGGAATGGTTGAGCAGTTCTTC. Translation: CSAPALSAGGMVEQFF.

The chain joins TRBV12-3 or TRBV12-4 to TRBJ2-3, with 9 bases aligning to TRBD2. Losses at the gene ends were 7 bases for V and 8 bases for J; bases not matched to a gene: 4. The CDR3 is made up of 12 amino acids. The CDR3 bases are TGTGCCAGCACCGGCGGGGGGGGTACGCAGTATTTT. This sequence encodes CASTGGGGTQYF.

V usage is TRBV6-5 and J usage is TRBJ2-3; D not resolved. This CDR3 has 17 residues. Germline lookup yields CDR1 MNHEY and CDR2 SVGAGI. V was cut by 1 base and J by 0 bases, with 14 bases left in between. Here the CDR3 reads CASSYYPQPPSTDTQYF. In DNA, the CDR3 is TGTGCCAGCAGTTACTATCCACAGCCGCCTAGCACAGATACGCAGTATTTT.

This clonotype has more than one count but fewer than ten. The chain recombines TRBV9 with TRBJ2-2; maybe TRBD2 (5 bases). CDR3 length equals 19 residues. The germline gives CDR1 SGDLS, CDR2 YYNGEE. With 2 bases removed from V and 2 bases from J, the gap between germline ends came to 22 bases. In DNA form, the CDR3 reads TGTGCCAGCAGCGTCTCGGCCACTGACTATCACCTCAACACCGGGGAGCTGTTTTTT. Protein sequence: CASSVSATDYHLNTGELFF.

A few counts support this clonotype. The rearrangement uses TRBV29-1 and TRBJ2-5; TRBD1 matches at 10 bases. The germline CDR1 and CDR2 sequences are SQVTM and ANQGSEA. J lost 6 bases, V lost 7 bases, and 5 bases had no gene match. The CDR3 consists of 12 residues. Here the CDR3 reads CSAGTGEKTQYF. In nucleotides, the CDR3 is TGCAGCGCTGGGACAGGGGAAAAGACCCAGTACTTC.

In this sample, this clonotype turned up many times. The V call is TRBV20-1, the J call TRBJ2-3, with D unresolved. Germline assignment: CDR1 DFQATT and CDR2 SNEGSKA (reference sequence). This CDR3 spans 10 amino acids. Trimming pared 6 bases from V and 6 bases from J, leaving 7 bases between. The CDR3 here is CSAMIDTQYF. The CDR3 region has the DNA TGCAGTGCCATGATTGATACGCAGTATTTT.

Comments on this clonotype: A clone one base away is much larger, so this may be a read error. CDR3 in amino acids: CSAGRTGVETQHF. The CDR3 coding sequence is TGCAGTGCTGGTCGAACAGGGGTGGAGACCCAGCACTTC. The V gene is TRBV20-1, the J gene TRBJ2-5, with 7 bases aligning to TRBD1. The CDR3 sequence is 13 residues long. Germline V gene sequence: CDR1 DFQATT, CDR2 SNEGSKA (reference sequence).

This clonotype was picked up many times. The V gene is TRBV29-1, the J gene TRBJ2-7; TRBD1 might be the D (5 bases). Germline CDR1 reads SQVTM; CDR2 reads ANQGSEA. V was pared by 4 bases and J by 4 bases, with 8 bases between. The CDR3 totals 11 residues. The CDR3 DNA sequence: TGCAGCGTTGCGACAGTATACGAGCAGTACTTC. Its translation: CSVATVYEQYF.

V and J are TRBV10-1 and TRBJ2-5; D is perhaps TRBD1 (6 bases). In germline, CDR1 is WNHNN, CDR2 SYGVQD (reference sequence). The CDR3 is 13 amino acids. The V end was cut by 6 bases, the J end by 1 base, with 9 bases between. CDR3 sequence reads: CASRDSSQETQYF. The CDR3 DNA reads as TGCGCCAGCAGGGACAGTTCCCAAGAGACCCAGTACTTC.

There are many counts of this clonotype. The rearrangement joins TRBV9 to TRBJ2-5; 11 bases match TRBD2. From germline, CDR1 is SGDLS and CDR2 YYNGEE. The V segment lost 1 base and the J segment 5 bases; nucleotides outside the gene matches: 1. The CDR3 totals 14 residues. The CDR3 bases are TGTGCCAGCAGCGTACTAGCGGGGGGTGAGACCCAGTACTTC. This encodes CASSVLAGGETQYF.

This clonotype was counted between two and nine times. The chain has TRBV7-9 and TRBJ1-2; 8 nucleotides match TRBD1. V lost 5 bases and J lost 3; bases outside the gene matches: 11. The CDR3 totals 16 residues. Germline CDR1 and CDR2: SEHNR and FQNEAQ (reference sequence). The CDR3 DNA reads TGTGCCAGCAGCCCCCTCGACGGGACAGGATACTATGGCTACACCTTC. Translating it yields CASSPLDGTGYYGYTF. Based on the CDR3 plus reference TRBV7-9 and TRBJ1-2, the full variable domain is DTGVSQNPRHKITKRGQNVTFRCDPISEHNRLYWYRQTLGQGPEFLTYFQNEAQLEKSRLLSDRFSAERPKGSFSTLEIQRTEQGDSAMYLCASSPLDGTGYYGYTFGSGTRLTVV.

This clonotype was seen ten or more times. V is TRBV20-1 and J is TRBJ2-7, with no clear D. V lost 0 bases to trimming and J lost 2 bases, with 17 bases between them. This CDR3 has 16 amino acids. Germline assignment: CDR1 DFQATT and CDR2 SNEGSKA (reference sequence). The CDR3 spells CSAREDEAASTYEQYF. DNA of the CDR3: TGCAGTGCTAGAGAAGACGAGGCAGCCTCCACCTACGAGCAGTACTTC.

This clonotype was seen a handful of times. The rearrangement joins TRBV9 to TRBJ1-2; tentative D call: TRBD1 (5 bases). CDR1 is SGDLS, CDR2 YYNGEE, per germline. CDR3 length: 12 residues. V was pared by 0 bases and J by 8 bases, with 8 bases between. CDR3: CASSVAGGGYTF. The CDR3 DNA reads as TGTGCCAGCAGCGTAGCGGGGGGGGGCTACACCTTC. The full variable domain, with the rest looked up from reference TRBV9 and TRBJ1-2, is DSGVTQTPKHLITATGQRVTLRCSPRSGDLSVYWYQQSLDQGLQFLIQYYNGEERAKGNILERFSAQQFPDLHSELNLSSLELGDSALYFCASSVAGGGYTFGSGTRLTVV.

V usage is TRBV6-1 and J usage is TRBJ1-6, with a weak D call TRBD1 (5 bases). The germline V and J ends were trimmed by 7 bases and 7 bases, with 17 bases remaining between them. This CDR3 contains 15 residues. CDR1 MNHNS and CDR2 SASEGT come from the germline V gene. Here the CDR3 reads CASILVQTANSPLHF. The CDR3 coding sequence is TGTGCCAGCATCCTTGTCCAGACAGCCAATTCACCCCTCCACTTT.

This clonotype was counted ten times or more. The chain couples TRBV12-3 or TRBV12-4 to TRBJ1-5; D is uncertain. CDR3 length equals 14 residues. Trimming removed 3 bases at V and 2 bases at J, with 8 bases between. DNA for the CDR3: TGTGCCAGCAGTTTCGTGCAGGGCAATCAGCCCCAGCATTTT. This translates into CASSFVQGNQPQHF.

This clonotype was observed a few times. The chain employs TRBV12-5 and TRBJ1-4, with D uncertain. The V end lost 3 bases, the J end lost 0 bases, and 14 bases lay between the germline ends. The length of the CDR3 is 17 residues. Germline V gene lookup returns CDR1 LGHNT and CDR2 FRNRAP. In DNA form, the CDR3 reads TGTGCTAGTGGTTTCGGCGCCACCTCTGCAACTAATGAAAAACTGTTTTTT. Amino acid sequence: CASGFGATSATNEKLFF.

Concerning this clonotype: A much larger clone sits a single nucleotide away, making a read error possible. As the CDR3 is not closed by the conserved phenylalanine or tryptophan, this likely results from a read error. The chain is built from TRBV29-1 and TRBJ1-1; a possible D gene is TRBD1 (6 bases). Germline V gene lookup returns CDR1 SQVTM and CDR2 ANQGSEA. V shed 5 bases and J shed 3 bases, with 13 bases lying between them. CDR3 length: 13 amino acids. Written as DNA, the CDR3 is TGCAGCGTTAAAGGACAGCAGTACACTGAAGCTTTCTCT. Protein sequence: CSVKGQQYTEAFS.

There are a few counts of this clonotype. The chain combines TRBV7-2 with TRBJ2-7; the D gene could be TRBD1 or TRBD2 (5 bases each). This CDR3 is built from 16 residues. CDR1 and CDR2 from the germline V gene are SGHTA and FQGNSA. V was shortened by 2 bases and J by 0 bases, with 14 bases between the two germline ends. This chain's CDR3 is CASSLMVGPSSYEQYF. DNA for the CDR3: TGTGCCAGCAGCTTAATGGTGGGACCGAGCTCCTACGAGCAGTACTTC.

The sample holds many counts of this clonotype. The V call is TRBV5-1, the J call TRBJ1-1; D might be TRBD1 (5 bases). In germline, CDR1 is SGHRS, CDR2 YFSETQ. The CDR3 contains 14 residues. Between the trimmed V and J ends, which lost 0 bases and 4 bases, there was a span of 10 bases. The CDR3 region is CASSLEGLITEAFF. CDR3 DNA: TGCGCCAGCAGCTTGGAGGGGCTGATCACTGAAGCTTTCTTT.

The rearrangement uses TRBV18 and TRBJ1-4; 7 bases match TRBD1. In germline, CDR1 is KGHSH, CDR2 LQKENI. The CDR3 is made up of 14 amino acids. The trim removed 6 bases at V and 3 bases at J, leaving 4 bases unmatched. CDR3 region: CASSGQNANEKLFF. The CDR3 DNA reads TGTGCCAGCTCGGGACAGAATGCTAATGAAAAACTGTTTTTT.

Ten or more counts support this clonotype. The chain couples TRBV29-1 to TRBJ2-2; 9 bases line up with TRBD1. V trimming: 0 bases; J trimming: 4 bases; junction bases outside the gene matches: 3. Germline V lookup: CDR1 SQVTM, CDR2 ANQGSEA. The CDR3 spans 15 residues. CDR3 loop: CSVEEGQGLTGELFF. The CDR3 DNA sequence: TGCAGCGTTGAAGAGGGACAGGGTCTCACCGGGGAGCTGTTTTTT.